The rows below give T cell receptor beta chains drawn from one sample of a study of control samples from healthy donors and cancer patients. Only in-frame clones appear in the TCRdb table, and some are missing; sequencing was by immunoSEQ multiplex PCR. The data show about 120,000 clones, about nine tenths seen once. The specimen was blood. These receptors came from a man aged 40-49 years in good health. CDR3s include the opening cysteine and the closing phenylalanine or tryptophan. D genes are given only for firm matches. Expanded clones are given a class, and other clones once, few, many or no size at all.

J gene | clone size | D gene | V gene | CDR3 DNA | CDR3 protein
TRBJ1-1 | NA | TRBD1 | TRBV18 | TGTGCCAGCTCATACCGACAGGGCAGGGAGAACACTGAAGCTTTCTTT | CASSYRQGRENTEAFF
TRBJ1-1 | NA | NA | TRBV30 | TGTGCCTGGAGTTTCGGTACTGGGTTGGCTGAAGCTTTCTTT | CAWSFGTGLAEAFF
TRBJ1-1 | NA | TRBD1 | TRBV5-1 | TGCGCCAGCAGCTTGAGGACAGGGCGCACGAACACTGAAGCTTTCTTT | CASSLRTGRTNTEAFF
TRBJ2-2 | once | NA | TRBV7-9 | TGTGCCACCACCGGGACGGCAGACACCGGGGAGCTGTTTTTT | CATTGTADTGELFF
TRBJ1-2 | NA | NA | TRBV30 | TGTGCCTGGATAGAGGTTAACTATGGCTACACCTTC | CAWIEVNYGYTF
TRBJ2-7 | NA | NA | TRBV7-2 | TGTGCCAGCAGCTTAGTACGGGCCTTATCCCCCTACGAGCAGTACTTC | CASSLVRALSPYEQYF
TRBJ2-2 | NA | NA | TRBV2 | TGTGCCAGCAGAGTTAAACACAGGTTCACCGGGGAGCTGTTTTTT | CASRVKHRFTGELFF
TRBJ2-2 | NA | TRBD1 | TRBV19 | TGTGCCAGTAGCCGGGACAGGGCCGGCGGGGAGCTGTTTTTT | CASSRDRAGGELFF
TRBJ1-1 | NA | TRBD1 | TRBV19 | TGTGCCAGTAGTGAGCTCCTGGGACAGAAGAACACTGAAGCTTTCTTT | CASSELLGQKNTEAFF
TRBJ2-2 | NA | NA | TRBV5-5 | TGTGCCAGCAGAGGTGTAATTCTGACCGGGGAGCTGTTTTTT | CASRGVILTGELFF
TRBJ1-6 | NA | TRBD1 | TRBV2 | TGTGCCAGCCGGACAGGGGCGGGATCCTATAATTCACCCCTCCACTTT | CASRTGAGSYNSPLHF
TRBJ1-2 | NA | TRBD1 | TRBV3-1/TRBV3-2 | TGTGCCAGCAGACCCTCGGACAGGGCCTATGGCTACACCTTC | CASRPSDRAYGYTF
TRBJ2-2 | NA | TRBD1 | TRBV9 | TGTGCCAGCAGCGTAGGACAGGGATACACCGGGGAGCTGTTTTTT | CASSVGQGYTGELFF
TRBJ1-3 | NA | NA | TRBV30 | TGTGCCTGGACCCGGAGAGGGGGTTTTGGAAACACCATATATTTT | CAWTRRGGFGNTIYF
TRBJ1-2 | NA | TRBD1 | TRBV4-3 | TGCGCCAGCAGCCAAGAGAGGACAGGGAACTATGGCTACACCTTC | CASSQERTGNYGYTF
TRBJ2-2 | NA | NA | TRBV5-4 | TGTGCCAGCAGCGATACCGCCGGGGAGCTGTTTTTT | CASSDTAGELFF
TRBJ1-1 | NA | TRBD1 | TRBV11-3 | TGTGCCAGCAGCTCCACAGGGGCTGGCGAAGCTTTCTTT | CASSSTGAGEAFF
TRBJ2-7 | NA | TRBD1 | TRBV25-1 | TGTGCCACTGCGGGACAGGGAAAAACCTACGAGCAGTACTTC | CATAGQGKTYEQYF